These 21 T cell receptor delta chains came from one sample sequenced in a study of fetal and pediatric gammadelta thymocytes (dated by TCRdb to between 2020 and 2023). TCRdb records Illumina MiSeq as the sequencer. Clones were re-identified by TCRdb from the public reads with CATT, and rows with the same DNA were merged. This sample comprises 1,500 to 2,500 delta-chain clones, roughly 25% of them detected only once. The biggest ten clones account for 4.3% of the sample. The material sequenced was non-Vgamma9Vdelta2 gamma-delta T cells from the thymus. In light of the paper, this sample's cell subset or site label describes: CD3+gammadeltaTCR+ thymocytes not co-expressing Vgamma9 and Vdelta2. These receptors were collected from a child who underwent cardiac surgery and was recorded as healthy.

This clone counts as medium-sized. This rearrangement joins TRDV1 to TRDJ1; the D gene is possibly TRDD3 (5 bases). Trimming cost V 0 bases and J 3 bases, with 29 bases left between them. Germline V CDR1 and CDR2: TSWWSYY, QGS. The CDR3 contains 21 residues. The CDR3 DNA sequence: TGTGCTCTTGGGGAACTCCCCCCTAGGACGGTGGGGTCGTCTATGGCCGATAAACTCATCTTT. As protein: CALGELPPRTVGSSMADKLIF.

In its sample, this clone is large. This sample includes further DNA sequences coding for the same CDR3. The chain uses TRDV3 and TRDJ1; D is possibly TRDD3 (5 bases). The CDR3 runs to 16 residues. The germline V and J ends were trimmed by 4 bases and 0 bases, with 21 bases remaining between them. CDR1 and CDR2 (germline): TVYSNPD, GDNSRS (reference sequence). The CDR3: CASKRKDDWYTDKLIF. CDR3 nucleotide sequence: TGTGCCTCCAAAAGAAAAGACGACTGGTACACCGATAAACTCATCTTT.

By share, this clone counts as medium-sized. V and J are TRDV1 and TRDJ1; 7 nucleotides agree with TRDD3. CDR1 TSWWSYY and CDR2 QGS come from the germline V gene. The CDR3 sequence is 18 residues long. With V trimmed by 1 base and J by 0 bases, 11 bases remained unmatched. CDR3: CALGEPGGFQRYTDKLIF. The CDR3 DNA reads TGTGCTCTTGGGGAACCTGGGGGTTTCCAAAGGTACACCGATAAACTCATCTTT.

This chain joins TRDV1 and TRDJ1; D could derive from TRDD2 or TRDD3 (8 bases each). V was cut by 3 bases and J by 2 bases, with 37 bases left in between. The CDR3 is 23 residues long. The germline V gene has CDR1 TSWWSYY and CDR2 QGS. The CDR3 protein is CALGDSLWLPTDWGFSTTDKLIF. The CDR3 DNA follows: TGTGCTCTTGGGGACTCATTGTGGCTTCCTACTGACTGGGGGTTTTCTACTACCGATAAACTCATCTTT.

This clone is medium-sized by share. V usage is TRDV3 and J usage is TRDJ1, with D possibly TRDD2 on 6 matching bases. Germline CDR1 TVYSNPD, CDR2 GDNSRS (reference sequence). The CDR3 totals 16 residues. Trimming removed 3 bases from V and 2 bases from J, with 22 bases in between. The CDR3 loop reads CALIGSLLRLTDKLIF. In DNA, the CDR3 is TGTGCCTTAATAGGATCCCTCCTACGTTTAACCGATAAACTCATCTTT. Looking up the rest from reference TRDV3 and TRDJ1 gives the full variable domain: CDKVTQSSPDQTVASGSEVVLLCTYDTVYSNPDLFWYRIRPDYSFQFVFYGDNSRSEGADFTQGRFSVKHILTQKAFHLVISPVRTEDSATYYCALIGSLLRLTDKLIFGKGTRVTVEP.

This clone has a handful of counts. A clone one base away is much larger, so this may be a read error. Within the sample, other DNA sequences also encode this same CDR3. The chain joins TRDV2 to TRDJ1; 13 bases are shared with TRDD3. Per germline, CDR1 GEAIGNYY and CDR2 EKD. Trimming took 2 bases from V and 0 from J; bases not matched to a gene: 5. The CDR3 has 17 amino acids. This CDR3 is CACDNNWGIRYTDKLIF. The DNA of the CDR3 is TGTGCCTGTGACAACAACTGGGGGATACGCTACACCGATAAACTCATCTTT.

This clone ranks as medium-sized. The chain uses TRDV1 and TRDJ1; 9 nucleotides align to TRDD2. This CDR3 region has 24 residues. Germline V lookup: CDR1 TSWWSYY, CDR2 QGS. Trimming removed 0 bases from V and 0 bases from J; junction bases left unmatched: 26. CDR3 sequence: CALGELNPSYVRGMKGVNTDKLIF. In DNA, the CDR3 is TGTGCTCTTGGGGAACTAAACCCTTCCTACGTCCGGGGGATGAAAGGGGTCAACACCGATAAACTCATCTTT.

The chain combines TRDV1 with TRDJ1; no firm D call. The CDR3 consists of 18 residues. Trimming stripped 2 bases from V and 4 bases from J, with 23 bases between. Germline loops: CDR1 TSWWSYY, CDR2 QGS. The CDR3 protein is CALGEDSPKDRALDKLIF. The CDR3 DNA reads as TGTGCTCTTGGGGAAGATTCGCCCAAAGACAGGGCGCTCGATAAACTCATCTTT.

By frequency in the sample, this clone is large (0.1 to 1%). This chain uses TRDV1 with TRDJ1; tentative D call: TRDD2 (5 bases). Germline CDR1 reads TSWWSYY; CDR2 reads QGS. The V and J ends lost 0 bases and 0 bases respectively, with 17 bases between them. CDR3 length: 18 amino acids. CDR3 sequence (DNA): TGTGCTCTTGGGGAACTACTTCCGCCCCTCCGGTACACCGATAAACTCATCTTT. This gives the protein CALGELLPPLRYTDKLIF.

About this clone itself: This sequence may be a read error, since a much larger clone differs from it by one base. Other nucleotide sequences from this sample produce the same CDR3. The V and J genes are TRDV1 and TRDJ2; 8 nucleotides agree with TRDD3. The germline CDR1 and CDR2 sequences are TSWWSYY and QGS. CDR3 length: 21 amino acids. This chain's CDR3 is CALGELFGSYWGPRVTAQLFF. The CDR3 DNA is TGTGCTCTTGGGGAACTCTTCGGCTCCTACTGGGGGCCGAGGGTCACAGCACAACTATTCTTT.

V is TRDV1 and J is TRDJ1; 8 nucleotides agree with TRDD3. The CDR3 spans 20 residues. Per germline, CDR1 TSWWSYY and CDR2 QGS. J lost 0 bases, V lost 4 bases, and 19 bases had no gene match. CDR3 sequence reads: CALGGPTLGDPITYTDKLIF. CDR3 coding DNA: TGTGCTCTTGGGGGTCCTACGCTGGGGGACCCTATCACATACACCGATAAACTCATCTTT.

A word on this clone: A much larger clone lies one base from this, so it may be a read error. The V and J genes are TRDV1 and TRDJ1; 10 positions match TRDD3. CDR1 is TSWWSYY, CDR2 QGS, per germline. V gave up 8 bases and J gave up 10 bases; unmatched junction bases: 40. The length of the CDR3 is 23 residues. CDR3 coding DNA: TGTGCTCTTAGGAAACGATCCTTCCCCACCCCGTGGTGGGGGATACCGGCGGGTAGTGGACTCATCTTT. As protein: CALRKRSFPTPWWGIPAGSGLIF.

This clone was seen just once. A much larger clonotype is one base distant, so this may be a read error. The chain is built from TRDV1 and TRDJ2; 10 bases line up with TRDD3. This CDR3 is 23 amino acids long. Germline V gene lookup returns CDR1 TSWWSYY and CDR2 QGS. With 2 bases clipped from V and 5 bases from J, the junction kept 26 bases outside the gene matches. The CDR3, as DNA: TGTGCTCTTGGGGAATTTTTTCAACGCCGGGAGGGGGATACGTCCCCTCTAACAGCACAACTCTTCTTT. Its protein product is CALGEFFQRREGDTSPLTAQLFF.

This clone is judged large. The chain joins TRDV2 to TRDJ1; TRDD3 might be the D (9 bases). V lost 0 bases and J lost 10, with 32 bases in between. Looked up from germline, CDR1 is GEAIGNYY and CDR2 is EKD. There are 19 residues in the CDR3. The CDR3 sequence is CACDTGVVVFLRGILVLIF. The CDR3 DNA follows: TGTGCCTGTGACACCGGAGTAGTAGTCTTCCTACGGGGGATACTGGTACTCATCTTT.

This clone is deemed medium-sized. The chain combines TRDV1 with TRDJ1; D is perhaps TRDD2 (5 bases). Per germline, CDR1 TSWWSYY and CDR2 QGS. The CDR3 is 15 residues long. Trimming took 0 bases from V and 8 from J, leaving 16 bases between them. CDR3 DNA sequence: TGTGCTCTTGGGGAACTTCTTCCAGACTTAGGAAAACTCATCTTT. Translation: CALGELLPDLGKLIF.

For this clone: Being one base from a much bigger clone, this may be a read error. The sample carries other DNA sequences with the same CDR3. J is TRDJ1 and V is TRDV1; TRDD2 aligns across 9 bases. CDR3 length: 24 residues. CDR1 is TSWWSYY, CDR2 QGS, per germline. Trimming at V came to 3 bases and at J to 1 base, leaving 30 bases not matched to a gene. The CDR3 is CALGDLGLPTWLRLGPDCTDKLIF. CDR3 coding DNA: TGTGCTCTTGGGGATCTGGGCCTTCCTACTTGGCTACGACTGGGACCCGACTGCACCGATAAACTCATCTTT.

This clone has only a few counts. The rearrangement uses TRDV1 and TRDJ2; 13 bases agree with TRDD3. CDR1 and CDR2 (germline): TSWWSYY, QGS. Unmatched junction bases numbered 26, after V lost 3 bases and J lost 4 bases. This CDR3 contains 24 residues. CDR3 sequence (DNA): TGTGCTCTTGGGGAGGAAGTCGCTCCTACGCGATATACTGGGGGATACGGAGGGACAGCACAACTCTTCTTT. As protein: CALGEEVAPTRYTGGYGGTAQLFF.

By sample share, this clone is medium-sized. The chain combines TRDV1 with TRDJ1; TRDD2 matches 7 bases. There are 21 residues in the CDR3. Germline CDR1 reads TSWWSYY; CDR2 reads QGS. V shed 0 bases, J shed 2 bases, and the junction held 21 bases outside the gene matches. CDR3 sequence (DNA): TGTGCTCTTGGGGAACTAACCTATACTCTTCCTAGTACCTCTGGAACCGATAAACTCATCTTT. Translating gives CALGELTYTLPSTSGTDKLIF.

For this clone: A read error is possible here, since a much larger clone lies one base away. The rearrangement uses TRDV1 and TRDJ1, with D unclear. Per germline, CDR1 TSWWSYY and CDR2 QGS. This CDR3 has 16 amino acids. The chain's CDR3 is CALGEIPPLDTDKRIF. CDR3 in DNA: TGTGCTCTTGGGGAAATCCCGCCCCTCGACACCGATAAACGCATCTTT.

With respect to this clone: Possible read error: a much larger clone is one base away. This chain joins TRDV1 and TRDJ1; 11 bases agree with TRDD3. Germline V gene data show CDR1 as TSWWSYY and CDR2 as QGS. The CDR3 runs to 21 residues. CDR3 in amino acids: CALWELVYPYWGISYTDKLIF. The DNA for the CDR3 is TGTGCTCTTTGGGAACTGGTCTATCCTTACTGGGGGATATCATACACCGATAAACTCATCTTT.

With respect to this clone: A far larger clone differs by one base, so this is likely a read error. This sample includes further DNA sequences coding for the same CDR3. The V gene is TRAV29/DV5, the J gene TRDJ1; 10 bases are shared with TRDD3. The trim removed 2 bases at V and 1 base at J, leaving 35 bases unmatched. The V gene's germline CDR1 is NSMFDY and CDR2 ISSIKDK. The CDR3 loop spans 25 amino acids. The CDR3 DNA reads as TGTGCAGCAAGTGACCACTTCTCCTCGAACTGGGGGATCGGTCGAGTTCCCGCCTTCACCGATAAACTCATCTTT. It yields the protein CAASDHFSSNWGIGRVPAFTDKLIF.